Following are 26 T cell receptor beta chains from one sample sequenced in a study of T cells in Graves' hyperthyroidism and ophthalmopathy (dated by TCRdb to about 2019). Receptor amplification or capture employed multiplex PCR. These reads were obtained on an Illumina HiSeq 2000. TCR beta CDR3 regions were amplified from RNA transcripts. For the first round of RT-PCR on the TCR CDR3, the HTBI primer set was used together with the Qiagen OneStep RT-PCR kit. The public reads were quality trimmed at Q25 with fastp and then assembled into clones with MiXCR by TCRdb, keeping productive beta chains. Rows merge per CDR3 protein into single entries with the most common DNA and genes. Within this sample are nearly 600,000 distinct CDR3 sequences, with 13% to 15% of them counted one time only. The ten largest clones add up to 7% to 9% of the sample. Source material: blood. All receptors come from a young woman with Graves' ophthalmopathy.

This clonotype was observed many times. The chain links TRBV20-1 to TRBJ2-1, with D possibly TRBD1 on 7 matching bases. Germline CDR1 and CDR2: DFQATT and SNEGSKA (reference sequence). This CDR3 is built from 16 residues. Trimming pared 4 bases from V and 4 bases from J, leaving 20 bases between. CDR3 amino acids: CSAIPGGGQPYNEQFF. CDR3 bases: TGCAGTGCTATCCCAGGGGGAGGACAGCCGTACAATGAGCAGTTCTTC.

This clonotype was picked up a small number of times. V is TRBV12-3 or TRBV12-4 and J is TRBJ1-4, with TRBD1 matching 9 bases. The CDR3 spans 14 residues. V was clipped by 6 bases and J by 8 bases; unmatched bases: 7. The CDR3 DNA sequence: TGTGCCAGCAGGACAGGGGGAGGACGGGAAAAACTGTTTTTT. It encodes CASRTGGGREKLFF.

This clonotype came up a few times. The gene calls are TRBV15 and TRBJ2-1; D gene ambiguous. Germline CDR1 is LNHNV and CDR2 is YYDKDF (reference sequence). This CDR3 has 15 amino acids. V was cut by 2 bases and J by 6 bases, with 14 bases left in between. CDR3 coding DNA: TGTGCCACCAGCAGAACCCGGGCCGTGGGCAATGAGCAGTTCTTC. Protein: CATSRTRAVGNEQFF.

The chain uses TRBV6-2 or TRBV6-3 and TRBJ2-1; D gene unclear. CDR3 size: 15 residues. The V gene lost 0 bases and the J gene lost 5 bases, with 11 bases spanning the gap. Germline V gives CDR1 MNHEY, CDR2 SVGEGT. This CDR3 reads CASSYSLIANNEQFF. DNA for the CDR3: TGTGCCAGCAGTTACTCGTTAATAGCAAACAATGAGCAGTTCTTC.

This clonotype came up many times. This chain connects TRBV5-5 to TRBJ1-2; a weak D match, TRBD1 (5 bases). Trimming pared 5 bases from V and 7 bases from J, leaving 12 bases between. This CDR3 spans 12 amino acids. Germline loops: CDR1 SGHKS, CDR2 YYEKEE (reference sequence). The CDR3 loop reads CASRDGGFGYTF. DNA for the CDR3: TGTGCCAGCAGGGATGGGGGGTTTGGCTACACCTTC.

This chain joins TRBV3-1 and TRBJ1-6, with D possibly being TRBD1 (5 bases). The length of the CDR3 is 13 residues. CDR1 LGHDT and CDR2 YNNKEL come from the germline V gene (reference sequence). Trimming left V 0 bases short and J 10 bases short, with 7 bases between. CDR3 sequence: CASSQEGESPLHF. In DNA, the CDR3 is TGTGCCAGCAGCCAAGAGGGGGAATCACCCCTCCACTTT.

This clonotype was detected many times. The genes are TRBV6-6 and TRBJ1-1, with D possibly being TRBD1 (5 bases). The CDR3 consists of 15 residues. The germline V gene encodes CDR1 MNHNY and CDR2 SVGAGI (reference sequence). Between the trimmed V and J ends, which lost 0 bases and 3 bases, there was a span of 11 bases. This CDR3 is CASSYSAGGDTEAFF. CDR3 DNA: TGTGCCAGCAGTTACTCGGCGGGGGGGGACACTGAAGCTTTCTTT.

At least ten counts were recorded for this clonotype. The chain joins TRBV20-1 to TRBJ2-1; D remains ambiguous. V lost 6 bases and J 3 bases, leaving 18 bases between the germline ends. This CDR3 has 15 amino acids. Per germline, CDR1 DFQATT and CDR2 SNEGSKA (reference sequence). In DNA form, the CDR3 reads TGCAGTGCCCCTAAGGGTGTGTGGAGCTACAATGAGCAGTTCTTC. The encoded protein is CSAPKGVWSYNEQFF.

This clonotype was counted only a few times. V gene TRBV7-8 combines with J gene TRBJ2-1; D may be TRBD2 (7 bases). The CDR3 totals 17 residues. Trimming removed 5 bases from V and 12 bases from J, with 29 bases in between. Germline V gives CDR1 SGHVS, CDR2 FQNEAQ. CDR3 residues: CASSLGGNSGYPEGQFF. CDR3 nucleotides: TGTGCCAGCAGCCTAGGGGGTAATAGCGGGTACCCCGAGGGGCAGTTCTTC.

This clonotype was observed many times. CDR3 coding DNA: TGTGCCAGCAGCTTAGCGCATAGGACTAGCGGTAATGAGCAGTTCTTC. Its protein is CASSLAHRTSGNEQFF. The V and J genes are TRBV7-9 and TRBJ2-1; the match to TRBD2 covers 10 bases. The CDR3 spans 16 residues. V was pared by 0 bases and J by 7 bases, with 6 bases of the junction left unmatched. Germline lookup yields CDR1 SEHNR and CDR2 FQNEAQ (reference sequence).

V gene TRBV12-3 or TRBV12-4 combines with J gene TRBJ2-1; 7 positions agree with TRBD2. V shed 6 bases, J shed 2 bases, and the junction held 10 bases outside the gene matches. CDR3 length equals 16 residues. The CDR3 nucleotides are TGTGCCAGCAGGCCTCGCGGGAGCGGAGCCTACAATGAGCAGTTCTTC. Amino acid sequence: CASRPRGSGAYNEQFF.

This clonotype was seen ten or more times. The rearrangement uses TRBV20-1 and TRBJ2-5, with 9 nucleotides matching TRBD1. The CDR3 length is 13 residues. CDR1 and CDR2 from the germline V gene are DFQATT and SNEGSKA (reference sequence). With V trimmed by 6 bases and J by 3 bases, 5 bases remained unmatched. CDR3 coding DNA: TGCAGTGCGGACAGGGGCTCAGAAGAGACCCAGTACTTC. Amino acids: CSADRGSEETQYF.

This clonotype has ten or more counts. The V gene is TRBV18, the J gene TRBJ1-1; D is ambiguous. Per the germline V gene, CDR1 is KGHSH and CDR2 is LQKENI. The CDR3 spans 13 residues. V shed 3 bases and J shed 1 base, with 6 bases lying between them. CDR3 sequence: CASSPTANTEAFF. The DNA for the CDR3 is TGTGCCAGCTCACCTACAGCGAACACTGAAGCTTTCTTT. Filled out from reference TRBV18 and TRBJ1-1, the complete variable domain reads NAGVMQNPRHLVRRRGQEARLRCSPMKGHSHVYWYRQLPEEGLKFMVYLQKENIIDESGMPKERFSAEFPKEGPSILRIQQVVRGDSAAYFCASSPTANTEAFFGQGTRLTVV.

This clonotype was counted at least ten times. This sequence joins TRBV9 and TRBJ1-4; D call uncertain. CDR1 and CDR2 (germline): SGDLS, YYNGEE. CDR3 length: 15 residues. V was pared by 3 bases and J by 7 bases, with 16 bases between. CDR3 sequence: CASSETSGAGEKLFF. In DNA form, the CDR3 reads TGTGCCAGCAGCGAGACAAGTGGCGCGGGTGAAAAACTGTTTTTT.

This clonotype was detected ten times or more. The CDR3 DNA sequence: TGTGCCACCGTTTCCCCCTACGAGCAGTACTTC. Protein: CATVSPYEQYF. The chain recombines TRBV28 with TRBJ2-7; D gene unclear. The CDR3 runs 11 residues. V was pared by 10 bases and J by 2 bases, with 9 bases between. Germline-derived CDR1 and CDR2 are MDHEN and SYDVKM.

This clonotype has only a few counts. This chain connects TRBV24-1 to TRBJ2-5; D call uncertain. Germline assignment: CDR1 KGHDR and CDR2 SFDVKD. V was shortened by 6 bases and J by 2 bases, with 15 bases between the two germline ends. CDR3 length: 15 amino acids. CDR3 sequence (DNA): TGTGCCACCAGTTCCAGGAGTAGTTTACAAGAGACCCAGTACTTC. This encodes CATSSRSSLQETQYF.

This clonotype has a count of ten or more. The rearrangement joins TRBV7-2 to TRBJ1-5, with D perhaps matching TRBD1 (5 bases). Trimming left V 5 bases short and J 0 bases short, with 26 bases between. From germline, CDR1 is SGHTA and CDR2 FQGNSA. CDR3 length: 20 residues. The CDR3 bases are TGTGCCAGCAGCCATCCTCCGTTTGGGGGGGGAATTTATAGCAATCAGCCCCAGCATTTT. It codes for CASSHPPFGGGIYSNQPQHF.

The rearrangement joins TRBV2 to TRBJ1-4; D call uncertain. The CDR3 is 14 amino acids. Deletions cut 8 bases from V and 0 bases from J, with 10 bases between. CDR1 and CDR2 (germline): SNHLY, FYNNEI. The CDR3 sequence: CASDGGTTNEKLFF. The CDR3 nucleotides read TGTGCCAGCGACGGCGGAACAACTAATGAAAAACTGTTTTTT. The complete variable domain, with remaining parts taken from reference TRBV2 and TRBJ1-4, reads EPEVTQTPSHQVTQMGQEVILRCVPISNHLYFYWYRQILGQKVEFLVSFYNNEISEKSEIFDDQFSVERPDGSNFTLKIRSTKLEDSAMYFCASDGGTTNEKLFFGSGTQLSVL.

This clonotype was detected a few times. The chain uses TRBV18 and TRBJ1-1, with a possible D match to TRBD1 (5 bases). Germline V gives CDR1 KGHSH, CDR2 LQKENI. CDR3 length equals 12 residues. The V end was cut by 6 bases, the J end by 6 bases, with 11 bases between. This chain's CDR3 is CASSTGEAEAFF. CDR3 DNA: TGTGCCAGCTCCACGGGGGAGGCTGAAGCTTTCTTT.

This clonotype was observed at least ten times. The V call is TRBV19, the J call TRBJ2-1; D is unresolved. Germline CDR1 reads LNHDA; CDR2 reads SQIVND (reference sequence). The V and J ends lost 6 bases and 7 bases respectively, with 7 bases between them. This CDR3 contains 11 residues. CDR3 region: CASSDVNEQFF. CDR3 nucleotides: TGTGCCAGTAGCGACGTTAATGAGCAGTTCTTC.

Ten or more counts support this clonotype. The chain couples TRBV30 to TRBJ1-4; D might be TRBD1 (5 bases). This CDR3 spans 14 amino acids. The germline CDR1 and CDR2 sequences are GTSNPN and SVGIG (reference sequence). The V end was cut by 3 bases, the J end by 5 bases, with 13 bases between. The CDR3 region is CAWRGGTPNEKLFF. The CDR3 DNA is TGTGCCTGGAGGGGCGGGACGCCGAATGAAAAACTGTTTTTT.

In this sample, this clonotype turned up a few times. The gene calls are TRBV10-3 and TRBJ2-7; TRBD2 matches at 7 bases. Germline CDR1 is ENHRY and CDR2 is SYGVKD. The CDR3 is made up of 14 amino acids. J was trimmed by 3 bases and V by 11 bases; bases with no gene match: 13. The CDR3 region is CAASREVRSYEQYF. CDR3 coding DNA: TGTGCCGCTAGCCGGGAGGTTAGGAGCTACGAGCAGTACTTC.

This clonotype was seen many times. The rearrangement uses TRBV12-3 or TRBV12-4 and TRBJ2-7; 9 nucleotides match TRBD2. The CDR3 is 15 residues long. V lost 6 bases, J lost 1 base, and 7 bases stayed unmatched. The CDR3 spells CASRSTSGPSYEQYF. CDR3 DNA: TGTGCCAGCAGAAGCACTAGCGGGCCATCCTACGAGCAGTACTTC.

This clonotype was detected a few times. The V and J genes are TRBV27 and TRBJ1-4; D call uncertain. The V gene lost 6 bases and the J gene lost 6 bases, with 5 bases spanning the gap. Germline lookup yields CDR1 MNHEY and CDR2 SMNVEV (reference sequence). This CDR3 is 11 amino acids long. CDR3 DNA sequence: TGTGCCAGCAGGGGGTATGAAAAACTGTTTTTT. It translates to CASRGYEKLFF.

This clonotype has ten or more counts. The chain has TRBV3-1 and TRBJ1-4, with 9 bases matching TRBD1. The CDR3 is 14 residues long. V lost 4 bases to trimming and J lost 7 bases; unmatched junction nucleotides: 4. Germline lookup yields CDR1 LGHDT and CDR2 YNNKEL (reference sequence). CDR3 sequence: CASSRGTGSEKLFF. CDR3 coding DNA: TGTGCCAGCAGCCGGGGGACAGGGAGTGAAAAACTGTTTTTT.

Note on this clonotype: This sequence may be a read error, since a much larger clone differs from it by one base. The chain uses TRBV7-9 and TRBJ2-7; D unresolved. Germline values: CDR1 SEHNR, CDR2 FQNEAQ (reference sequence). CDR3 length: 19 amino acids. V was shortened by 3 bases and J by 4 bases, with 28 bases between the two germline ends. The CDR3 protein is CASSFPFLSGRENRYEQYF. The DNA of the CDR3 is TGTGCCAGCAGCTTCCCCTTCCTTTCCGGCAGAGAAAACAGATACGAGCAGTACTTC.